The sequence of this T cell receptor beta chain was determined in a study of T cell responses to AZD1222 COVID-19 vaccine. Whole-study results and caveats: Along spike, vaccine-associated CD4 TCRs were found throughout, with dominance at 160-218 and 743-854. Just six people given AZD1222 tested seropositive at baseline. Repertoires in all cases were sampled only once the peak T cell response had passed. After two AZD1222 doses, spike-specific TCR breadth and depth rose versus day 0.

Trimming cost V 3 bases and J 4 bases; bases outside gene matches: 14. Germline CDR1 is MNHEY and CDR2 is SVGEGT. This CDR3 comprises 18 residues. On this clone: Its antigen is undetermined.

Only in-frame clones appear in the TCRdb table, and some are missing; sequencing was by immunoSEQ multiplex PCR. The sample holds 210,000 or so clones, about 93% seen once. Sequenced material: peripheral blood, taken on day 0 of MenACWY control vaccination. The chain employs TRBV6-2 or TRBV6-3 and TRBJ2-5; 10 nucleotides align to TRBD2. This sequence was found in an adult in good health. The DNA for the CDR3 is TGTGCCAGCAGTTATGAGCGGGGGGGCATTTTTACGTTAGAGACCCAGTACTTC. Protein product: CASSYERGGIFTLETQYF.